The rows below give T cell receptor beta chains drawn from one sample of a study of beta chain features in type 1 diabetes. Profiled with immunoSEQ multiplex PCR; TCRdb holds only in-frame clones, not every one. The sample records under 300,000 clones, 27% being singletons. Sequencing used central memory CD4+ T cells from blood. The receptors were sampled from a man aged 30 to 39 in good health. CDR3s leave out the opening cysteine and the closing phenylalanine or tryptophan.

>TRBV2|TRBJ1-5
ASSAGRNQPQH
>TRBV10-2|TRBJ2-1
ATDSFRGEQF
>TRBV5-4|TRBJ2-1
AVAHNEQF
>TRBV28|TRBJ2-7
ASSPDRDEQY
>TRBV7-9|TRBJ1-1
ASSSPGQVEVVAF
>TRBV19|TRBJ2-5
ASSNGRRETQY
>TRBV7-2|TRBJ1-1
ASSSRHLNTEAF
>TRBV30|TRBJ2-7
ACRGAFYEQY
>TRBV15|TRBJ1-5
ATSRDRREYQPQH
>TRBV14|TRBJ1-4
ASSQDQGNNEKLF
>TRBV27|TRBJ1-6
ASSLYGSPLH
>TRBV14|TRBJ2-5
ASSQAGRTNQETQY
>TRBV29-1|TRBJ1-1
SVEGRGTEAF
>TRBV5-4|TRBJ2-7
ASSQGLAGVEQY
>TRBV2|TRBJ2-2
ASSRRLPSNTGELF
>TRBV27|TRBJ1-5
ASSLLAGANQPQH
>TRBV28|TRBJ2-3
ARLKASNNTQY
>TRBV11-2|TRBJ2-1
ASSLGGRSEQF
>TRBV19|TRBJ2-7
ASSTDTYEQY
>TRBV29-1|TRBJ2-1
SGVGQVANYDYNEQF
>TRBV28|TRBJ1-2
ASSLRDRGPTT
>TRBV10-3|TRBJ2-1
AISEEASGTNEQF
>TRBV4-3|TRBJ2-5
ASSQEGGIETQY
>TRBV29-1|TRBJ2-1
SASVSNEQF
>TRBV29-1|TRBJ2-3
SVGVSGTDTQY
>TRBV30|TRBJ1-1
AWTPRGGNTEAF
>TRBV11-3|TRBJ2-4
ASSLEGQVGVAAKNIQY
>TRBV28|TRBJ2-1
ASSSSSYNEQF
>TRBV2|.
ASRGQGRTYEQY
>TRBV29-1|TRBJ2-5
SVITRGLAGNLQETQY
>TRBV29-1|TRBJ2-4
SVEPVSLAKNIQY
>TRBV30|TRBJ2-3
TWSVDGGSTDTQY
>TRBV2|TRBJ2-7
ASSEGQGVIEQY
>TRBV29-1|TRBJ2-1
SVHQEGRYNEQF
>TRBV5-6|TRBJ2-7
ASSFPHTYEQY
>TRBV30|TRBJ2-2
AWSVRRLGTGELF
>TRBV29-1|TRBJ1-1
SAQRQGGAF
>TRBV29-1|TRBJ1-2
SVEDGPYGYT
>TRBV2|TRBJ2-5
ASSEGWEQETQY
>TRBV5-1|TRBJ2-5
ASSSGTGLETQY
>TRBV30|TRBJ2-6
AWSTPDRGRDGANVLT
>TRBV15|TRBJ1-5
ATSRGQGIQPQH
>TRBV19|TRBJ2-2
ASRGGYTNTGELF